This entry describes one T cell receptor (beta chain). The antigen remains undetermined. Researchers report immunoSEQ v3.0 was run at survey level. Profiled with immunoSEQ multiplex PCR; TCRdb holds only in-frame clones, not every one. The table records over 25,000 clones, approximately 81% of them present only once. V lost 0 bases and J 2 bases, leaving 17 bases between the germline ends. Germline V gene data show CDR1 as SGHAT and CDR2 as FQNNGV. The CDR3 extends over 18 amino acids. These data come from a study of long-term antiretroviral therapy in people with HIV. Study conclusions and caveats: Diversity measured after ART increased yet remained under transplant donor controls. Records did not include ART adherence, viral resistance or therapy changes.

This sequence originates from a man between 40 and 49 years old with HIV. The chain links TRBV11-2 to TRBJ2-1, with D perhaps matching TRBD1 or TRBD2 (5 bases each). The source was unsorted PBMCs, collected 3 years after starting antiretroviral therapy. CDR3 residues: CASSLESLEGTPYNEQFF. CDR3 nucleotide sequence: TGTGCCAGCAGCTTAGAAAGTCTAGAGGGGACGCCCTACAATGAGCAGTTCTTC.